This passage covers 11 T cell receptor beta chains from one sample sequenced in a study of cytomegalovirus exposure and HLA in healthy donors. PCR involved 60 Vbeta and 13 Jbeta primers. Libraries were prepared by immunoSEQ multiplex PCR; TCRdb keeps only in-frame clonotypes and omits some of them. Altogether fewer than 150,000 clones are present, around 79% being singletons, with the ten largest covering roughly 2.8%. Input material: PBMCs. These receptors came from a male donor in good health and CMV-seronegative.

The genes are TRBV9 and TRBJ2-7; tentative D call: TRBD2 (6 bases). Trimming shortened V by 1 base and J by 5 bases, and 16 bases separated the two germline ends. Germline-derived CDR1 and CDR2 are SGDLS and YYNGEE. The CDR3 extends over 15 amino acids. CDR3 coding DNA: TGTGCCAGCAGCGTATCTGGGACTGATTCCCACGAGCAGTACTTC. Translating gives CASSVSGTDSHEQYF.

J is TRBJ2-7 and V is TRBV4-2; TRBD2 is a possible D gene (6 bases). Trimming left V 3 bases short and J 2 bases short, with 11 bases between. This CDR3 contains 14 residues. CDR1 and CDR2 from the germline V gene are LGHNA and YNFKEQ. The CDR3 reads CASSHRELAYEQYF. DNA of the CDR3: TGTGCCAGCAGCCACCGGGAGTTGGCCTACGAGCAGTACTTC.

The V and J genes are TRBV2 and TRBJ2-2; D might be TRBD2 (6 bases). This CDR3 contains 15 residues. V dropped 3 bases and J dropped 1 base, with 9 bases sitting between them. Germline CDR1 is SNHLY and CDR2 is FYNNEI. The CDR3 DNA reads TGTGCCAGCAGTGAGGAGGGAGGGAACACCGGGGAGCTGTTTTTT. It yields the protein CASSEEGGNTGELFF.

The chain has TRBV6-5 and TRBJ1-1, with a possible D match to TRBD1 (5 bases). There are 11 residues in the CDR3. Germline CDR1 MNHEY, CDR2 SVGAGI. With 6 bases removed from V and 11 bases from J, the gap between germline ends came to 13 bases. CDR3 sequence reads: CASSSGMFAFF. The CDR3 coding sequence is TGTGCCAGCAGCTCAGGGATGTTCGCTTTCTTT.

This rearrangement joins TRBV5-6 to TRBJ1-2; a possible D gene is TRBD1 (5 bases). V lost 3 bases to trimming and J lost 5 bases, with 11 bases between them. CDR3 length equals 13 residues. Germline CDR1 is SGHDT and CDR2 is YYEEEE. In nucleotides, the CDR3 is TGTGCCAGCAGCTCGGACATCGAGTATGGCTACACCTTC. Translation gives CASSSDIEYGYTF.

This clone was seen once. The CDR3 DNA is TGTGCCAGCAGCACGGGTCTCTACTGGCAGGGTAGTGAGCAGTTCTTC. This sequence encodes CASSTGLYWQGSEQFF. The rearrangement uses TRBV7-2 and TRBJ2-1, with D tentatively TRBD1 (5 bases). Germline lookup yields CDR1 SGHTA and CDR2 FQGNSA. The germline V and J ends were trimmed by 5 bases and 9 bases, with 23 bases remaining between them. The CDR3 spans 16 residues.

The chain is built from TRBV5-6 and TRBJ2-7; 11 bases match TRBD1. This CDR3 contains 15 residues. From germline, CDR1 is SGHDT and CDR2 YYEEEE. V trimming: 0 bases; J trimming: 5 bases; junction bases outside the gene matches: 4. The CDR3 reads CASSLDGTGGHEQYF. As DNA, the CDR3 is TGTGCCAGCAGCTTGGATGGGACAGGGGGGCACGAGCAGTACTTC.

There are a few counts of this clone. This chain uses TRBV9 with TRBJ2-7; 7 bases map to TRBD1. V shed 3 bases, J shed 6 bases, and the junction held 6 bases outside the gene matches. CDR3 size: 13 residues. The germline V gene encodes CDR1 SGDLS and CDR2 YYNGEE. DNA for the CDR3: TGTGCCAGCAGCGCGTCAGGGGGTGGCGAGCAGTACTTC. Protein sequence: CASSASGGGEQYF. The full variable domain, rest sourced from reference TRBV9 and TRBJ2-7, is DSGVTQTPKHLITATGQRVTLRCSPRSGDLSVYWYQQSLDQGLQFLIQYYNGEERAKGNILERFSAQQFPDLHSELNLSSLELGDSALYFCASSASGGGEQYFGPGTRLTVT.

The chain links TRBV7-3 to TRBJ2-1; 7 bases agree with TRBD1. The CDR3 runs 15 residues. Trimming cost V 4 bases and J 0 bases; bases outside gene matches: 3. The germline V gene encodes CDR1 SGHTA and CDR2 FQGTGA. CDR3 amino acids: CASSSTGSSYNEQFF. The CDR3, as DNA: TGTGCCAGCAGCTCGACAGGGAGCTCCTACAATGAGCAGTTCTTC.

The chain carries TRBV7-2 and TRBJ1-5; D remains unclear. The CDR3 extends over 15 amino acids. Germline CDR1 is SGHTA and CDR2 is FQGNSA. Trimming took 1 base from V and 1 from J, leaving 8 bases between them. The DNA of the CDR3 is TGTGCCAGCAGCTTAGTATCCCAGAGCAATCAGCCCCAGCATTTT. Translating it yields CASSLVSQSNQPQHF. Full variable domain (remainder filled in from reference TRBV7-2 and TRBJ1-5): GAGVSQSPSNKVTEKGKDVELRCDPISGHTALYWYRQSLGQGLEFLIYFQGNSAPDKSGLPSDRFSAERTGGSVSTLTIQRTQQEDSAVYLCASSLVSQSNQPQHFGDGTRLSIL.

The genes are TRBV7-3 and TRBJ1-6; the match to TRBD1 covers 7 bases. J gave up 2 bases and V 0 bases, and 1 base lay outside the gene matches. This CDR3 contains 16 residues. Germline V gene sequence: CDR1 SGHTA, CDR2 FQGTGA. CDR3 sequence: CASSLTGQPYNSPLHF. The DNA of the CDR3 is TGTGCCAGCAGCTTAACGGGACAGCCCTATAATTCACCCCTCCACTTT.